The 21 T cell receptor beta chains reported below all come from one sample, sequenced in a study of T-cell reconstitution after alpha-beta-depleted transplantation in children. During its preparation, the TCRbeta library received unique molecular identifiers. TCRdb independently ran MiXCR on the PCR reads; one entry per CDR3 protein. The data hold a few hundred thousand distinct CDR3 sequences, with roughly 26% observed a single time. The material sequenced was PBMCs, taken before TCRalphabeta/CD19-depleted stem cell transplant. These receptors were obtained from a girl aged 2-10 years with Fanconi anemia, due to receive a stem cell transplant.

J is TRBJ2-7 and V is TRBV11-2; D possibly matches TRBD1 or TRBD2 (5 bases each). V was cut by 0 bases and J by 5 bases, with 14 bases left in between. From germline, CDR1 is SGHAT and CDR2 FQNNGV. The CDR3 sequence is 15 residues long. CDR3 region: CASSLEGRLAHEQYF. Here the CDR3 DNA reads TGTGCCAGCAGCTTAGAGGGGCGGCTAGCACACGAGCAGTACTTC.

This clonotype has only a few counts. The chain is built from TRBV12-3 or TRBV12-4 and TRBJ2-7; perhaps D is TRBD1 or TRBD2 (5 bases each). This CDR3 comprises 14 residues. V dropped 6 bases and J dropped 6 bases, with 18 bases sitting between them. The CDR3 is CASSPRGEGSEQYF. The CDR3 DNA reads as TGTGCCAGCAGCCCGAGAGGGGAAGGATCCGAGCAGTACTTC.

The genes are TRBV7-8 and TRBJ1-5; 9 bases are shared with TRBD1. Germline V gene lookup returns CDR1 SGHVS and CDR2 FQNEAQ. The CDR3 runs to 15 residues. After removal of 6 bases from V and 5 bases from J, the junction contained 8 bases not matched to a gene. Here the CDR3 DNA reads TGTGCCAGCAGGCATCCGGGACAGGGATATCAGCCCCAGCATTTT. Amino acid sequence: CASRHPGQGYQPQHF.

The chain couples TRBV12-5 to TRBJ1-2; D unclear. Germline values: CDR1 LGHNT, CDR2 FRNRAP. CDR3 length: 13 amino acids. With 3 bases removed from V and 4 bases from J, the gap between germline ends came to 9 bases. The CDR3 reads CASGFNGPYGYTF. CDR3 sequence (DNA): TGTGCTAGTGGTTTCAACGGCCCCTATGGCTACACCTTC.

This clonotype was seen many times. The chain has TRBV29-1 and TRBJ1-1; no reliable D call. Germline V gene sequence: CDR1 SQVTM, CDR2 ANQGSEA. The CDR3 runs to 12 residues. V was cut by 7 bases and J by 6 bases, with 15 bases left in between. CDR3: CSAATGRAEAFF. DNA for the CDR3: TGCAGCGCGGCAACGGGTAGGGCTGAAGCTTTCTTT. The full variable domain, with the rest looked up from reference TRBV29-1 and TRBJ1-1, is SAVISQKPSRDICQRGTSLTIQCQVDSQVTMMFWYRQQPGQSLTLIATANQGSEATYESGFVIDKFPISRPNLTFSTLTVSNMSPEDSSIYLCSAATGRAEAFFGQGTRLTVV.

This clonotype came up a few times. CDR3 protein: CSSSGTSLGNEQFF. CDR3 DNA sequence: TGCAGCAGCTCCGGGACTAGTTTGGGCAATGAGCAGTTCTTC. This chain links TRBV29-1 with TRBJ2-1; 8 nucleotides match TRBD2. The junction had 12 bases not matched to a gene; V was cut back by 8 bases and J by 6 bases. This CDR3 comprises 14 residues. Germline loops: CDR1 SQVTM, CDR2 ANQGSEA.

This chain uses TRBV4-1 with TRBJ2-1; possible D gene TRBD1, 5 bases. Trimming shortened V by 8 bases and J by 3 bases, and 11 bases separated the two germline ends. The CDR3 loop spans 13 amino acids. Germline-derived CDR1 and CDR2 are MGHRA and YSYEKL. As DNA, the CDR3 is TGCGCCAGCGGCCTCCAGGGCTACAATGAGCAGTTCTTC. It encodes CASGLQGYNEQFF.

This clonotype was found many times. This sequence joins TRBV6-2 or TRBV6-3 and TRBJ1-5, with D unresolved. The CDR3 extends over 18 amino acids. Germline loops: CDR1 MNHEY, CDR2 SVGEGT. The germline V and J ends were trimmed by 0 bases and 0 bases, with 15 bases remaining between them. This CDR3 reads CASSYSIHEAYSNQPQHF. DNA of the CDR3: TGTGCCAGCAGTTACTCGATTCACGAAGCCTATAGCAATCAGCCCCAGCATTTT.

The V gene is TRBV18, the J gene TRBJ2-2, with unresolved D. CDR1 KGHSH and CDR2 LQKENI come from the germline V gene. The length of the CDR3 is 13 residues. The germline V and J ends were trimmed by 3 bases and 4 bases, with 6 bases remaining between them. The CDR3 spells CASSPRATGELFF. CDR3 sequence (DNA): TGTGCCAGCTCACCTAGAGCCACCGGGGAGCTGTTTTTT.

The sample holds many counts of this clonotype. The chain has TRBV6-1 and TRBJ2-2; the D is unclear. Germline-derived CDR1 and CDR2 are MNHNS and SASEGT. The CDR3 spans 15 residues. The V gene lost 6 bases and the J gene lost 3 bases, with 14 bases spanning the gap. The CDR3 loop is CASSPGWADTGELFF. The CDR3 nucleotides are TGTGCCAGCAGCCCCGGGTGGGCGGACACCGGGGAGCTGTTTTTT.

Ten or more counts support this clonotype. The rearrangement links TRBV29-1 to TRBJ2-1, with 10 bases matching TRBD1. The CDR3 has 15 amino acids. Germline loops: CDR1 SQVTM, CDR2 ANQGSEA. With V trimmed by 0 bases and J by 4 bases, 3 bases remained unmatched. CDR3 in DNA: TGCAGCGTTGAAGAACCGGGACAGGGGTACAATGAGCAGTTCTTC. This translates into CSVEEPGQGYNEQFF.

This clonotype has ten or more counts. J is TRBJ2-5 and V is TRBV12-3 or TRBV12-4; unclear D gene. With 5 bases removed from V and 0 bases from J, the gap between germline ends came to 10 bases. The CDR3 consists of 14 residues. The CDR3 protein is CASSPSGYQETQYF. The CDR3 DNA follows: TGTGCCAGCAGTCCCTCTGGGTACCAAGAGACCCAGTACTTC.

The sample holds a few counts of this clonotype. J is TRBJ1-2 and V is TRBV29-1; 7 bases are a match to TRBD1. The germline V gene encodes CDR1 SQVTM and CDR2 ANQGSEA. V trimming: 7 bases; J trimming: 5 bases; junction bases outside the gene matches: 13. The CDR3 is 14 amino acids. CDR3 DNA: TGCAGCGCCGAGACAGGGTGGACTTATTATGGCTACACCTTC. Residues: CSAETGWTYYGYTF. Full variable domain (rest looked up from reference TRBV29-1 and TRBJ1-2): SAVISQKPSRDICQRGTSLTIQCQVDSQVTMMFWYRQQPGQSLTLIATANQGSEATYESGFVIDKFPISRPNLTFSTLTVSNMSPEDSSIYLCSAETGWTYYGYTFGSGTRLTVV.

The chain uses TRBV4-1 and TRBJ2-7, with 10 bases lining up with TRBD2. The germline V gene encodes CDR1 MGHRA and CDR2 YSYEKL. Losses at the gene ends were 2 bases for V and 3 bases for J; bases not matched to a gene: 13. CDR3 size: 18 residues. CDR3 sequence: CASSQYLAGVGSFYEQYF. The CDR3 nucleotides are TGCGCCAGCAGCCAATACCTAGCGGGAGTCGGGTCCTTCTACGAGCAGTACTTC.

There are many counts of this clonotype. The chain links TRBV12-3 or TRBV12-4 to TRBJ2-2; TRBD1 is a possible D gene (5 bases). The CDR3 sequence is 15 residues long. V shed 4 bases and J shed 3 bases, with 12 bases lying between them. The CDR3 reads CASSSDRSDTGELFF. In DNA form, the CDR3 reads TGTGCCAGCAGTTCCGACAGATCCGACACCGGGGAGCTGTTTTTT.

This clonotype was recorded at least ten times. This chain uses TRBV7-2 with TRBJ2-1; D unclear. The V and J ends lost 0 bases and 9 bases respectively, with 9 bases between them. This CDR3 comprises 13 residues. Germline CDR1 SGHTA, CDR2 FQGNSA. CDR3 nucleotides: TGTGCCAGCAGCTTAGCCAAATTTGGTGAGCAGTTCTTC. It codes for CASSLAKFGEQFF.

This clonotype was seen ten or more times. The J gene is TRBJ1-1, the V gene TRBV6-5; D gene ambiguous. Trimming took off 5 bases at V and 4 bases at J, with 8 bases between the two ends. Germline loops: CDR1 MNHEY, CDR2 SVGAGI. The CDR3 has 12 residues. CDR3 bases: TGTGCCAGCAGTCAAGGCAGCACTGAAGCTTTCTTT. Its translation is CASSQGSTEAFF.

This clonotype was seen many times. The rearrangement uses TRBV6-5 and TRBJ2-3, with no clear D. Trimming pared 2 bases from V and 4 bases from J, leaving 7 bases between. Germline lookup yields CDR1 MNHEY and CDR2 SVGAGI. The CDR3 runs 13 residues. CDR3 residues: CASSYTESDTQYF. For the CDR3, the DNA is TGTGCCAGCAGTTACACAGAATCAGATACGCAGTATTTT.

This rearrangement joins TRBV18 to TRBJ2-3, with D unresolved. The CDR3 totals 13 residues. Trimming cost V 0 bases and J 6 bases, with 7 bases left between them. Germline values: CDR1 KGHSH, CDR2 LQKENI. CDR3 coding DNA: TGTGCCAGCTCACCACCGGGGTCGGATACGCAGTATTTT. It yields the protein CASSPPGSDTQYF.

The V gene is TRBV6-1, the J gene TRBJ1-2; the D is unclear. The CDR3 is made up of 12 amino acids. Trimming took off 1 base at V and 8 bases at J, with 8 bases between the two ends. CDR1 and CDR2 from the germline V gene are MNHNS and SASEGT. The CDR3 here is CASSEDSRGYTF. Written as DNA, the CDR3 is TGTGCCAGCAGTGAAGACAGCCGCGGCTACACCTTC.

This clonotype appeared a few times. The chain combines TRBV7-9 with TRBJ2-1; TRBD2 matches 8 bases. Germline CDR1 is SEHNR and CDR2 is FQNEAQ (reference sequence). This CDR3 region has 13 residues. V shed 8 bases and J 4 bases; nucleotides not matched to a gene: 4. The CDR3 coding sequence is TGTGCCAGCTCGGGACTAGGGTACAATGAGCAGTTCTTC. Amino acids: CASSGLGYNEQFF.